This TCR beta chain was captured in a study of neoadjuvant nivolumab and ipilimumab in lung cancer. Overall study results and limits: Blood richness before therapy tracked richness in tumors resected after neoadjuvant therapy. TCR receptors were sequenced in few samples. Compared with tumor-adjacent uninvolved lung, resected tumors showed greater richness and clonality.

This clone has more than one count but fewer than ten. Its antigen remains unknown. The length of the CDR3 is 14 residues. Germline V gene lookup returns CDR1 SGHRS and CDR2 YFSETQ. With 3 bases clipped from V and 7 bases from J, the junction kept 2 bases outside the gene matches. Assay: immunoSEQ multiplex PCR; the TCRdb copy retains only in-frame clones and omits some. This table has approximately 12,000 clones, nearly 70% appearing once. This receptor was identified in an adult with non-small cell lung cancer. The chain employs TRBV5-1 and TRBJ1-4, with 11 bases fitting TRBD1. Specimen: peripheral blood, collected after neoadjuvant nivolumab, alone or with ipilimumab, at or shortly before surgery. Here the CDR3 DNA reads TGCGCCAGCAGCTCCGGGACAGGGGGTGAAAAACTGTTTTTT. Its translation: CASSSGTGGEKLFF.